One sample yielded the 17 T cell receptor beta chains listed below, sequenced in a study of T cell responses to AZD1222 COVID-19 vaccine. Sequencing used immunoSEQ multiplex PCR; TCRdb keeps in-frame clones, though not all of them. Of some 130,000 clones in the sample, roughly 92% were seen once. This sample comprised peripheral blood, obtained 28 days after the second AZD1222 dose. The receptor source for this set is an adult who received the AZD1222 COVID-19 vaccine.

V and J are TRBV5-6 and TRBJ2-1, with TRBD2 matching over 11 bases. The germline V gene has CDR1 SGHDT and CDR2 YYEEEE. J lost 3 bases, V lost 0 bases, and 5 bases had no gene match. This CDR3 is 17 amino acids long. The CDR3 region has the DNA TGTGCCAGCAGCTTGGGATCGACTAGCGGGATCTACAATGAGCAGTTCTTC. It yields the protein CASSLGSTSGIYNEQFF.

V usage is TRBV12-3 or TRBV12-4 and J usage is TRBJ1-5, with D perhaps TRBD1 (6 bases). The CDR3 loop spans 13 amino acids. Trimming pared 5 bases from V and 7 bases from J, leaving 12 bases between. The CDR3 DNA reads TGTGCCAGCAGTGGTACAGGGATGCAGCCCCAGCATTTT. Translated: CASSGTGMQPQHF.

This chain connects TRBV19 to TRBJ2-3, with D possibly being TRBD1 (5 bases). V dropped 3 bases and J dropped 6 bases, with 7 bases sitting between them. Germline V gene lookup returns CDR1 LNHDA and CDR2 SQIVND (reference sequence). There are 12 residues in the CDR3. CDR3 coding DNA: TGTGCCAGTAGTATGGGGCGGGATACGCAGTATTTT. It encodes CASSMGRDTQYF.

The chain has TRBV25-1 and TRBJ2-1; D not certain. CDR3 length equals 11 residues. Germline V gene lookup returns CDR1 MGHDK and CDR2 SYGVNS. Trimming shortened V by 4 bases and J by 3 bases, and 1 base separated the two germline ends. CDR3 residues: CASSGYNEQFF. The CDR3 DNA reads as TGTGCCAGCAGTGGCTACAATGAGCAGTTCTTC.

The chain carries TRBV6-5 and TRBJ1-2, with 10 bases fitting TRBD1. The CDR3 consists of 14 residues. CDR1 and CDR2 from the germline V gene are MNHEY and SVGAGI. After removal of 6 bases from V and 4 bases from J, the junction contained 5 bases not matched to a gene. The CDR3 region is CASRGTGALYGYTF. In DNA, the CDR3 is TGTGCCAGCAGGGGGACAGGGGCCCTCTATGGCTACACCTTC.

The chain's CDR3 is CASSLERDREQFF. The CDR3 nucleotides are TGTGCCAGCAGCTTAGAGCGGGACAGGGAGCAGTTCTTC. This rearrangement joins TRBV11-2 to TRBJ2-1, with TRBD1 matching 8 bases. Germline CDR1 and CDR2: SGHAT and FQNNGV. The CDR3 is 13 residues long. The V and J ends lost 0 bases and 10 bases, in that order; junction bases with no gene match: 2.

The V gene is TRBV6-6, the J gene TRBJ2-2; 9 bases align to TRBD1. This CDR3 is built from 17 residues. With 5 bases clipped from V and 1 base from J, the junction kept 8 bases outside the gene matches. Germline V gene lookup returns CDR1 MNHNY and CDR2 SVGAGI (reference sequence). CDR3: CASSPRDRVMNTGELFF. The DNA of the CDR3 is TGTGCCAGCAGTCCCCGGGACAGGGTTATGAACACCGGGGAGCTGTTTTTT.

The V gene is TRBV7-3, the J gene TRBJ2-1, with D unresolved. This CDR3 comprises 16 residues. Germline CDR1 reads SGHTA; CDR2 reads FQGTGA. Between the trimmed V and J ends, which lost 2 bases and 0 bases, there was a span of 11 bases. The chain's CDR3 is CASSLYASGSYNEQFF. CDR3 nucleotide sequence: TGTGCCAGCAGCTTATACGCGTCGGGCTCCTACAATGAGCAGTTCTTC.

The chain employs TRBV19 and TRBJ2-5, with TRBD1 matching 10 bases. The CDR3 runs 14 residues. The ends lost 7 bases at V and 5 bases at J; junction bases unmatched: 7. Germline CDR1 is LNHDA and CDR2 is SQIVND (reference sequence). The CDR3, as DNA: TGTGCCAGTAAGGAGACAGGGGGCTGGGAGACCCAGTACTTC. Amino acid sequence: CASKETGGWETQYF.

The chain carries TRBV18 and TRBJ1-2; D not resolved. The CDR3 has 13 amino acids. The germline V gene encodes CDR1 KGHSH and CDR2 LQKENI. Trimming took off 8 bases at V and 7 bases at J, with 17 bases between the two ends. CDR3 loop: CASTPQKEGGYTF. The CDR3 DNA is TGTGCCAGCACCCCACAGAAGGAAGGTGGCTACACCTTC.

This chain uses TRBV14 with TRBJ1-1; a possible D gene is TRBD1 (5 bases). This CDR3 has 15 amino acids. CDR1 SGHDN and CDR2 FVKESK come from the germline V gene. With 3 bases removed from V and 5 bases from J, the gap between germline ends came to 16 bases. The DNA of the CDR3 is TGTGCCAGCAGCCATGACCTACGATGGGGGACTGAAGCTTTCTTT. It yields the protein CASSHDLRWGTEAFF.

This clone was recorded once. This sequence joins TRBV9 and TRBJ2-1, with a weak D call TRBD1 (5 bases). Trimming took 0 bases from V and 8 from J, leaving 15 bases between them. CDR3 length equals 15 residues. The germline V gene encodes CDR1 SGDLS and CDR2 YYNGEE. CDR3 DNA: TGTGCCAGCAGCGTAGAGGGGCAGCTTGTAGATGAGCAGTTCTTC. It translates to CASSVEGQLVDEQFF.

The chain recombines TRBV29-1 with TRBJ2-1; D unclear. Trimming took 3 bases from V and 3 from J, leaving 6 bases between them. CDR1 is SQVTM, CDR2 ANQGSEA, per germline. This CDR3 comprises 12 residues. The CDR3 bases are TGCAGCGTTGACGAGGTCTACAATGAGCAGTTCTTC. Amino acids: CSVDEVYNEQFF.

V gene TRBV11-2 combines with J gene TRBJ1-3; 8 nucleotides match TRBD1. V was pared by 5 bases and J by 4 bases, with 4 bases of the junction left unmatched. This CDR3 spans 14 amino acids. Looked up from germline, CDR1 is SGHAT and CDR2 is FQNNGV. This CDR3 reads CASSGRTGGNTIYF. Written as DNA, the CDR3 is TGTGCCAGCAGCGGGCGGACAGGGGGAAACACCATATATTTT.

The V call is TRBV19, the J call TRBJ2-2; D uncertain. Germline CDR1 and CDR2: LNHDA and SQIVND (reference sequence). V dropped 6 bases and J dropped 1 base, with 9 bases sitting between them. The CDR3 covers 14 residues. The CDR3 loop is CASRVQGNTGELFF. DNA of the CDR3: TGTGCCAGTAGGGTCCAAGGGAACACCGGGGAGCTGTTTTTT.

CDR3 in amino acids: CASSPEEGQPQHF. The CDR3 region has the DNA TGTGCCAGTAGTCCGGAGGAGGGACAGCCCCAGCATTTT. The chain has TRBV6-4 and TRBJ1-5, with D unclear. V was pared by 9 bases and J by 7 bases, with 16 bases between. The CDR3 loop spans 13 amino acids. Germline-derived CDR1 and CDR2 are MRHNA and SNTAGT.

The chain combines TRBV7-2 with TRBJ2-1; 9 bases are shared with TRBD2. Per germline, CDR1 SGHTA and CDR2 FQGNSA. The CDR3 consists of 14 residues. Germline trimming cut 0 bases from V and 10 bases from J; bases unmatched to any gene: 4. The CDR3 bases are TGTGCCAGCAGCTTAGCGCCTAGCGGGACCGAGCAGTTCTTC. It specifies CASSLAPSGTEQFF.